What follows is one T cell receptor beta chain and its context. Germline-derived CDR1 and CDR2 are MNHEY and SMNVEV (reference sequence). The CDR3 has 17 residues. The V and J ends lost 0 bases and 4 bases, in that order; junction bases with no gene match: 8. This record comes from a study of blood T cell repertoires in COVID-19. Study overall: T cells, B-cell-depleted T cells, or PBMCs provided the cDNA or gDNA that served as material.

Study processing details: Amplification of reference gene primers provided the estimated nucleated cell counts. The protocol was immunoSEQ multiplex PCR, while the TCRdb copy is restricted to in-frame clones and leaves out a portion. D and trimming come from the DNA, and the V and J calls and clone size come from that table. The profile shows about 110,000 clones, around 76% of them singletons. The rearrangement links TRBV27 to TRBJ2-5; 10 bases match TRBD2. The clonotype was recovered from a woman aged 70-85 years with acute or convalescent COVID-19. The sequenced sample was peripheral blood. DNA for the CDR3: TGTGCCAGCAGTTTATCTTATCAGCGGGGGGGCCCAGAGACCCAGTACTTC. It is translated as CASSLSYQRGGPETQYF.